What follows is one T cell receptor (beta chain) and its context. What it recognizes is unknown. The data were obtained in a study of T cells in localized non-small cell lung cancer. General study results and limits: Clonality of T cells reached its maximum in uninvolved adjacent lung, surpassing tumor. Of the top 100 tumor clones, median around 60 were in adjacent lung, over 25 among its top 100. Longer overall survival was seen with higher T cell density measured in blood. Heterogeneity within the tumor remains possible, as just one region underwent sequencing.

Profiling relied on immunoSEQ multiplex PCR, and the TCRdb table lists in-frame clones only, not all of them. The sample lists about 52,000 clones; around 90% were seen once. This CDR3 is built from 14 residues. The chain has TRBV21-1 and TRBJ2-1; the table's D call TRBD2 went unverified against the DNA. TRBV21-1 is a listed pseudogene. The input for sequencing was PBMCs, taken before any cancer treatment. The TCR comes from a female donor with stage II lung adenocarcinoma. This CDR3 reads CASSPQAAKNEQFF. As DNA, the CDR3 is TGTGCCAGCAGCCCCCAAGCAGCGAAGAATGAGCAGTTCTTC.